Following are 17 T cell receptor beta chains from one sample sequenced in a study of cytomegalovirus exposure and HLA in healthy donors. This PCR relied on a set of 60 Vbeta primers and 13 Jbeta primers. Produced via immunoSEQ multiplex PCR; TCRdb's table is partial and in-frame only. This table has 65,000 to 85,000 clones, about nine tenths appearing once. Sequencing was done on a sample of PBMCs. The receptors come from a woman aged 25 to 45 in good health and CMV-seronegative.

This chain uses TRBV19 with TRBJ2-1; 10 nucleotides line up with TRBD2. Germline CDR1 reads LNHDA; CDR2 reads SQIVND (reference sequence). V was clipped by 3 bases and J by 8 bases; unmatched bases: 13. The CDR3 is made up of 17 amino acids. The CDR3, as DNA: TGTGCCAGTAGTATGGGGGACTCTAGCGGGAGTCTCCATGAGCAGTTCTTC. Translated: CASSMGDSSGSLHEQFF.

This clone was detected once. This rearrangement joins TRBV29-1 to TRBJ2-3; D unresolved. Trimming removed 7 bases from V and 3 bases from J, with 11 bases in between. Germline assignment: CDR1 SQVTM and CDR2 ANQGSEA. This CDR3 spans 12 amino acids. The CDR3 spells CSALGVTDTQYF. The CDR3, as DNA: TGCAGCGCCCTAGGAGTTACAGATACGCAGTATTTT.

The chain joins TRBV13 to TRBJ2-1; TRBD2 is a possible D gene (6 bases). CDR1 and CDR2 (germline): PRHDT, FYEKMQ (reference sequence). Trimming took 4 bases from V and 1 from J, leaving 11 bases between them. This CDR3 comprises 15 residues. For the CDR3, the DNA is TGTGCCAGCAGCTACGGGACTTCTTCCTACAATGAGCAGTTCTTC. Amino acids: CASSYGTSSYNEQFF.

The V gene is TRBV9, the J gene TRBJ2-1; 8 bases align to TRBD2. J lost 3 bases, V lost 3 bases, and 8 bases had no gene match. The V gene's germline CDR1 is SGDLS and CDR2 YYNGEE. The CDR3 extends over 16 amino acids. The CDR3 protein is CASSGRTSYLYNEQFF. The DNA of the CDR3 is TGTGCCAGCAGCGGACGGACTAGCTATCTCTACAATGAGCAGTTCTTC.

This clone showed up just a few times. The chain recombines TRBV5-6 with TRBJ1-5; TRBD1 might be the D (5 bases). The CDR3 loop spans 14 amino acids. Deletions cut 4 bases from V and 2 bases from J, with 10 bases between. Germline CDR1 SGHDT, CDR2 YYEEEE. CDR3 coding DNA: TGTGCCAGCAGCCTGACGGGGGGCAATCAGCCCCAGCATTTT. Amino acids: CASSLTGGNQPQHF.

The gene calls are TRBV5-4 and TRBJ2-4, with a possible D match to TRBD2 (5 bases). The CDR3 is 15 residues long. V dropped 4 bases and J dropped 3 bases, with 14 bases sitting between them. Germline CDR1 SGHNT, CDR2 YYREEE (reference sequence). The CDR3 loop reads CASSATGEGKNIQYF. The CDR3 DNA sequence: TGTGCCAGCAGCGCGACGGGTGAGGGCAAAAACATTCAGTACTTC.

A single count supports this clone. This CDR3 is CASSFERTGGAYEQYF. The CDR3 DNA reads as TGCGCCAGCAGCTTTGAACGGACAGGGGGTGCCTACGAGCAGTACTTC. The chain recombines TRBV5-1 with TRBJ2-5; the match to TRBD1 covers 10 bases. The DNA end lines up better with TRBJ2-7; the J call may be wrong. The CDR3 is made up of 16 amino acids. The germline gives CDR1 SGHRS, CDR2 YFSETQ.

The CDR3 coding sequence is TGTGCCAGCAGCTTAACGGGCGGGGGCACTGAAGCTTTCTTT. Protein product: CASSLTGGGTEAFF. V and J are TRBV7-3 and TRBJ1-1; weak D call: TRBD1 (5 bases). Trimming stripped 0 bases from V and 4 bases from J, with 9 bases between. The length of the CDR3 is 14 residues. Germline V CDR1 and CDR2: SGHTA, FQGTGA. The variable domain in full, with the rest retrieved from reference TRBV7-3 and TRBJ1-1, is GAGVSQTPSNKVTEKGKYVELRCDPISGHTALYWYRQSLGQGPEFLIYFQGTGAADDSGLPNDRFFAVRPEGSVSTLKIQRTERGDSAVYLCASSLTGGGTEAFFGQGTRLTVV.

This clone appeared a single time. The genes are TRBV2 and TRBJ1-1; maybe TRBD1 (6 bases). The germline gives CDR1 SNHLY, CDR2 FYNNEI. The CDR3 consists of 13 residues. Trimming stripped 5 bases from V and 8 bases from J, with 15 bases between. This CDR3 reads CASSPRGNTEAFF. DNA of the CDR3: TGTGCCAGCAGTCCAAGGGGGAATACGGAAGCTTTCTTT.

The rearrangement links TRBV29-1 to TRBJ2-5; 7 nucleotides line up with TRBD1. J lost 3 bases, V lost 6 bases, and 10 bases had no gene match. CDR1 and CDR2 from the germline V gene are SQVTM and ANQGSEA. The CDR3 is 14 residues long. The CDR3 protein is CSVGRDSSEETQYF. CDR3 in DNA: TGCAGCGTGGGACGGGACAGCTCTGAAGAGACCCAGTACTTC.

The chain links TRBV6-1 to TRBJ2-2; 8 positions match TRBD1. V shed 6 bases, J shed 6 bases, and the junction held 6 bases outside the gene matches. This CDR3 has 14 residues. Per germline, CDR1 MNHNS and CDR2 SASEGT. CDR3 DNA: TGTGCCAGCAGAGGACAGGGACGGGCCGGGGAGCTGTTTTTT. This gives the protein CASRGQGRAGELFF.

The chain employs TRBV12-5 and TRBJ1-2, with D uncertain. The CDR3 length is 15 residues. Between the trimmed V and J ends, which lost 0 bases and 2 bases, there was a span of 10 bases. Germline loops: CDR1 LGHNT, CDR2 FRNRAP. CDR3 amino acids: CASGLVPGENYGYTF. CDR3 in DNA: TGTGCTAGTGGTTTGGTACCCGGGGAAAACTATGGCTACACCTTC.

This sequence joins TRBV15 and TRBJ2-7; 8 bases are a match to TRBD1. The germline gives CDR1 LNHNV, CDR2 YYDKDF (reference sequence). The ends lost 1 base at V and 2 bases at J; junction bases unmatched: 1. The CDR3 runs to 14 residues. CDR3 DNA: TGTGCCACCAGCAGAGGACAGGGGACCTACGAGCAGTACTTC. Protein product: CATSRGQGTYEQYF.

The chain employs TRBV5-5 and TRBJ2-1, with 9 positions matching TRBD2. CDR1 is SGHKS and CDR2 is YYEKEE in the germline V gene (reference sequence). V dropped 5 bases and J dropped 9; count of bases not matched to a gene: 12. The CDR3 contains 15 residues. Here the CDR3 DNA reads TGTGCCAGCAGTCCAGTGGTAGCGGGAGAGGGTGAGCAGTTCTTC. It specifies CASSPVVAGEGEQFF.

This chain links TRBV28 with TRBJ1-2; 8 bases align to TRBD1. Germline V CDR1 and CDR2: MDHEN, SYDVKM. Germline trimming cut 5 bases from V and 9 bases from J; bases unmatched to any gene: 11. This CDR3 comprises 14 residues. The CDR3 DNA sequence: TGTGCCAGCAGTCCAGGGGGCGCAGGCAGGAGCTACACCTTC. Amino acids: CASSPGGAGRSYTF.

The chain is built from TRBV7-3 and TRBJ2-1; 7 bases agree with TRBD1. Trimming cost V 2 bases and J 12 bases; bases outside gene matches: 10. Per germline, CDR1 SGHTA and CDR2 FQGTGA. The CDR3 extends over 14 amino acids. CDR3 amino acids: CASSLLGQTMMQFF. CDR3 in DNA: TGTGCCAGCAGCTTATTGGGACAGACAATGATGCAGTTCTTC.

This CDR3 is CASSLLAGPYNEQFF. The CDR3 region has the DNA TGTGCCAGCAGTTTGCTAGCGGGGCCCTACAATGAGCAGTTCTTC. V is TRBV6-5 and J is TRBJ2-1; 9 positions match TRBD2. Germline-derived CDR1 and CDR2 are MNHEY and SVGAGI. The CDR3 consists of 15 residues. After removal of 4 bases from V and 2 bases from J, the junction contained 3 bases not matched to a gene.